The count of the clone carrying this TCR beta chain is one. At one of its ends the junction is not consistent with the germline gene, which may arise from a read error. For the second PCR, which ran for roughly 6 to 11 cycles, a sample-barcoded 5' primer and a J-beta primer mix were used. One entry per CDR3 protein, called by TCRdb with MiXCR from the 5' RACE reads. The repertoire holds 750,000 to 1,000,000 distinct CDR3 sequences, with 25% to 30% as singletons. This sample was included in a study of blood T cells in healthy people across ages. Per germline, CDR1 SGHNT and CDR2 YYREEE (reference sequence). The CDR3 extends over 15 amino acids. This same sample was also part of a study on T cells of mothers and their children. That paper notes: There were over 8.5 million TCR beta CDR3 reads from each mother and approximately 2.9 million from each child.

The chain employs TRBV5-4 and TRBJ2-2, with TRBD1 matching over 11 bases. This TCR was recovered from a woman aged 40 to 50 in good health. The sample taken for sequencing was blood. CDR3 nucleotide sequence: TGTGCCAGCAGCTTCCGGGACAGGGGGACCGGGGAGCGGTTTTTT. It is translated as CASSFRDRGTGERFF.